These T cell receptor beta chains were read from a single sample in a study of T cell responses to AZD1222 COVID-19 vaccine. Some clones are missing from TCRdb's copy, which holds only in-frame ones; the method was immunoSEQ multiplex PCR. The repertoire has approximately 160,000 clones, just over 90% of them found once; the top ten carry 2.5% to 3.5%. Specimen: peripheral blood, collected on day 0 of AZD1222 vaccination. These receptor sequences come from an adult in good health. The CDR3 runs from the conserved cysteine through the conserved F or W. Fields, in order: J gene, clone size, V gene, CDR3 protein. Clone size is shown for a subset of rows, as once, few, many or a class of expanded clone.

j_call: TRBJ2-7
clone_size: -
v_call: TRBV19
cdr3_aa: CASSQAGRVVSYEQYF

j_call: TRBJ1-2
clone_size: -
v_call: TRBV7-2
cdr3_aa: CASSLLTPPRGGYTF

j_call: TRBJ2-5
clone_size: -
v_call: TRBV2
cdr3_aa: CASEVIRGGETQYF

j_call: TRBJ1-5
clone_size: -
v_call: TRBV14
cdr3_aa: CASSQSNSNQPQHF

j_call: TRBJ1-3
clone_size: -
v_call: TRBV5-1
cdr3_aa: CASSPDTSGNTIYF

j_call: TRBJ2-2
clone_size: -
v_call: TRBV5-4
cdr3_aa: CASSFPPGGELFF

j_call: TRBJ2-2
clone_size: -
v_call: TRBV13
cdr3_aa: CASSLDGGSGELFF

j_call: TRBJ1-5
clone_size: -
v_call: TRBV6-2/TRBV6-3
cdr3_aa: CASSLGGVQPQHF

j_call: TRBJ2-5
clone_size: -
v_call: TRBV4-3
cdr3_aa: CASSQDVLLAGDLFKTQYF

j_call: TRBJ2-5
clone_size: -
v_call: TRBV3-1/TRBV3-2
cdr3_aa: CASSQGEETQYF

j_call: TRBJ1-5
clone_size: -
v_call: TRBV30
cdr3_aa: CAWSRGDTQNQPQHF

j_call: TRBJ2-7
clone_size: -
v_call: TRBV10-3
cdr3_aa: CAISEGSGEQYF

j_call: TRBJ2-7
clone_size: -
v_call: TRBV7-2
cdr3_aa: CASSLGIPTGEQYF

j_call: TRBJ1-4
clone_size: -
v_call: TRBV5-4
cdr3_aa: CASRDRPTNEKLFF

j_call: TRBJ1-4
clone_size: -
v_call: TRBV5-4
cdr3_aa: CASSFRGGGNEKLFF

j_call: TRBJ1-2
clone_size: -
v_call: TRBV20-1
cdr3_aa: CSASTGGYTF

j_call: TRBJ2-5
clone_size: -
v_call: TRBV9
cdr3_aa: CASSVGGGAEETQYF

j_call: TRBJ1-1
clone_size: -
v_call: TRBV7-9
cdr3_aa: CASSRSAGSMNTEAFF

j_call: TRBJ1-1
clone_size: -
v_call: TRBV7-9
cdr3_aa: CASSLEQGSNTEAFF

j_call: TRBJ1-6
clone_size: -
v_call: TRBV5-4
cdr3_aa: CASSPLGASNNSPLHF

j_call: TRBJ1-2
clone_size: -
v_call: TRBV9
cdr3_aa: CASHRGRIGYGYTF

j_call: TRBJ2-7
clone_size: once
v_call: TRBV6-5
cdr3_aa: CASSPLARGEQYF

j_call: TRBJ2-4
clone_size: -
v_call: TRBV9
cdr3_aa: CASSPQGQGKNIQYF

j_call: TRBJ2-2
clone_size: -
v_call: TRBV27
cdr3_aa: CASSLPPGRQTGELFF